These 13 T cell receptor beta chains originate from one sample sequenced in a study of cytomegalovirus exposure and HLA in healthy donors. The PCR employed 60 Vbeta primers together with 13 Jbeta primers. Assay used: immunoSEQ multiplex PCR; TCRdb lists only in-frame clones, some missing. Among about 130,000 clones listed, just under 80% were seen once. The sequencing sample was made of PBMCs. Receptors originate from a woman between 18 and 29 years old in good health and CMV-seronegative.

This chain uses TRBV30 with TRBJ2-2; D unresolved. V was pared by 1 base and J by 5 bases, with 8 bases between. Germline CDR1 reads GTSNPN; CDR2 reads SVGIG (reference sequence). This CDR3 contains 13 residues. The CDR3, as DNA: TGTGCCTGGAGTGGTCTCCGGACCGGGGAGCTGTTTTTT. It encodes CAWSGLRTGELFF.

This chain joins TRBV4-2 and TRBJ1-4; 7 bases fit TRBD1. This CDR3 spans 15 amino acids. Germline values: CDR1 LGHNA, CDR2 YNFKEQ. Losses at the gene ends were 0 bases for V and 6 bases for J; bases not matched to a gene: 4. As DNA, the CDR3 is TGTGCCAGCAGCCAAGATTCAGGGGGGCATGAAAAACTGTTTTTT. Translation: CASSQDSGGHEKLFF.

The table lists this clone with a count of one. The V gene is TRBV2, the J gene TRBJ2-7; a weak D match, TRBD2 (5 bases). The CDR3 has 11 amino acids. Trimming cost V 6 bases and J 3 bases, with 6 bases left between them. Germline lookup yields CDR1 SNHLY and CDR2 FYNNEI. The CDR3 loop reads CASSGDYEQYF. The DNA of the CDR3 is TGTGCCAGCAGCGGGGACTACGAGCAGTACTTC.

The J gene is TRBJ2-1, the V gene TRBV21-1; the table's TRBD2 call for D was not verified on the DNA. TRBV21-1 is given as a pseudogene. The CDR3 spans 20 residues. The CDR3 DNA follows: TGTGCCAGCAGCATATTTTCGAGCCTAGCGGGTTTCCGCTCCTACAATGAGCAGTTCTTC. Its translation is CASSIFSSLAGFRSYNEQFF.

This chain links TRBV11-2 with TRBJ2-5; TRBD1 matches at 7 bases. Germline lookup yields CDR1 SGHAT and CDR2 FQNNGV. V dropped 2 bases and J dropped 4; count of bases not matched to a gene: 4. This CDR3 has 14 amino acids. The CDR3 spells CASSLSSGGETQYF. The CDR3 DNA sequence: TGTGCCAGCAGCTTATCCTCAGGGGGAGAGACCCAGTACTTC.

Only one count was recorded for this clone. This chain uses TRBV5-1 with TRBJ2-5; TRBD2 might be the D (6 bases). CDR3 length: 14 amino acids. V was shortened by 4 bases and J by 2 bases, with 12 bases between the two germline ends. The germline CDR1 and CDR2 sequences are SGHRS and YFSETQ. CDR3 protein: CASSRGRGQETQYF. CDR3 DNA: TGCGCCAGCAGCCGTGGGCGGGGTCAAGAGACCCAGTACTTC.

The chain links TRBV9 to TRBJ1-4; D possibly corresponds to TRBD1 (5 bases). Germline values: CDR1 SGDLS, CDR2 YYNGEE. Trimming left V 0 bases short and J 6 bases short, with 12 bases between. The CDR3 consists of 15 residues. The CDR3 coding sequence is TGTGCCAGCAGCGTAGTTGCGGGAGGGGATGAAAAACTGTTTTTT. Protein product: CASSVVAGGDEKLFF.

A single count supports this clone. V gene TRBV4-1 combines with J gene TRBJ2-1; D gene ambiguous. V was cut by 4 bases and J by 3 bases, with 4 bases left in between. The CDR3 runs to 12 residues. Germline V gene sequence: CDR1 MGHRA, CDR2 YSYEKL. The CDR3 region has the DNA TGCGCCAGCAGCCCCAGCTACAATGAGCAGTTCTTC. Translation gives CASSPSYNEQFF.

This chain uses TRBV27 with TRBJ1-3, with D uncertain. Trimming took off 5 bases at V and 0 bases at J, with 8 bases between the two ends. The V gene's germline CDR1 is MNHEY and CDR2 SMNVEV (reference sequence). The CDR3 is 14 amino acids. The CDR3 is CASSARSSGNTIYF. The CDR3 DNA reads TGTGCCAGCAGTGCTCGCAGCTCTGGAAACACCATATATTTT.

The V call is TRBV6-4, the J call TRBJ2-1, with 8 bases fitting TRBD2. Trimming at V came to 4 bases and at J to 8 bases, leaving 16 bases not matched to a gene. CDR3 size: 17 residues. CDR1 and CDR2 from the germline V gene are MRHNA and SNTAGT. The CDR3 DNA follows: TGTGCCAGCAGTGCGGGCCTGGGACTAGGGCTTTCGTATGAGCAGTTCTTC. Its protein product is CASSAGLGLGLSYEQFF.

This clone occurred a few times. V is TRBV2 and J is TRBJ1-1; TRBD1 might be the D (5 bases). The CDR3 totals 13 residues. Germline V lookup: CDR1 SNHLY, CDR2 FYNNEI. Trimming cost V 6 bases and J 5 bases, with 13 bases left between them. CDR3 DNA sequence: TGTGCCAGCAGCCCACGGGGGAGGACTGAAGCTTTCTTT. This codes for CASSPRGRTEAFF.

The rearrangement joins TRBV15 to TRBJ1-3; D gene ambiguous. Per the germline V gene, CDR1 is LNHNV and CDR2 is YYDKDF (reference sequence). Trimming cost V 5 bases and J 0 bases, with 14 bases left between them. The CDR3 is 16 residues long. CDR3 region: CATSETVLRSGNTIYF. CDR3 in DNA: TGTGCCACCAGCGAGACTGTTCTTCGCTCTGGAAACACCATATATTTT.

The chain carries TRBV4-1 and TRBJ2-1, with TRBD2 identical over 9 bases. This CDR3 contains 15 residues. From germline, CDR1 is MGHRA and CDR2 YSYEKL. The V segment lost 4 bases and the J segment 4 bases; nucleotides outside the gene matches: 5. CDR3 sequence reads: CASSPRLAAYNEQFF. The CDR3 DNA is TGCGCCAGCAGCCCCCGACTAGCGGCATACAATGAGCAGTTCTTC.